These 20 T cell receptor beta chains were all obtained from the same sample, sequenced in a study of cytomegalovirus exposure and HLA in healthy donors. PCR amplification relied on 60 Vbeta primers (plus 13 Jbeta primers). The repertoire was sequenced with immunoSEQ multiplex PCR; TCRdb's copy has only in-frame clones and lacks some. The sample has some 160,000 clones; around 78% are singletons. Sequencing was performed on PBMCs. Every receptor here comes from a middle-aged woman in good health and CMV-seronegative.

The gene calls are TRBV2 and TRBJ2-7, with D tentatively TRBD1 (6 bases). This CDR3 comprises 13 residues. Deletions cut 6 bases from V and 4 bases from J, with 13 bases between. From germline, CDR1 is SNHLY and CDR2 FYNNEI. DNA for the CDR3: TGTGCCAGCAGCCAACAGGGTGGGTACGAGCAGTACTTC. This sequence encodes CASSQQGGYEQYF.

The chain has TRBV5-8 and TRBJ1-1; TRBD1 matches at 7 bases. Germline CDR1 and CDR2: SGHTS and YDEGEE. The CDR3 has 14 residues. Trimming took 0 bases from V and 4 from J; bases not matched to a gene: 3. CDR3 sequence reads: CASSLGQGTTEAFF. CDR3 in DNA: TGTGCCAGCAGCTTGGGACAGGGCACCACTGAAGCTTTCTTT.

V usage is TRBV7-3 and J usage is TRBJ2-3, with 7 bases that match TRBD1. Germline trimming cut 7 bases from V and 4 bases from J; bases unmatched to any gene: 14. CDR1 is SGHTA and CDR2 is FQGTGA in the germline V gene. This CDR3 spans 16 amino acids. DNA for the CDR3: TGTGCCAGCAACCAACGGGGACAGACACGACCAGATACGCAGTATTTT. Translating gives CASNQRGQTRPDTQYF.

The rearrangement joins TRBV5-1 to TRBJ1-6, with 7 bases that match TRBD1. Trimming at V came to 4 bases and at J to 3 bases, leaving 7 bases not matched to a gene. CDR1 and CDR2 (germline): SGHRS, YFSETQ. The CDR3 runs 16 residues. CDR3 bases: TGCGCCAGCAGCCCCCGGACAGGAGACTATAATTCACCCCTCCACTTT. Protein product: CASSPRTGDYNSPLHF.

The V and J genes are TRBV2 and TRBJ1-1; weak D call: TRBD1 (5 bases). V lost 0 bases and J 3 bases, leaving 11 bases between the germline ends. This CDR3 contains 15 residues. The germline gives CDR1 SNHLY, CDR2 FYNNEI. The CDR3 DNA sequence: TGTGCCAGCAGTGAAGCGGGAGGGGAATACACTGAAGCTTTCTTT. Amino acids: CASSEAGGEYTEAFF.

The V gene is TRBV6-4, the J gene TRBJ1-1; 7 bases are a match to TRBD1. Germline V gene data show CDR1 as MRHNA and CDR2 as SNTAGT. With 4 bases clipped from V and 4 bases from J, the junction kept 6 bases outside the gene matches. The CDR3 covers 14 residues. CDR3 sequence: CASSATTGSTEAFF. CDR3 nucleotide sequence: TGTGCCAGCAGTGCTACGACAGGGTCCACTGAAGCTTTCTTT.

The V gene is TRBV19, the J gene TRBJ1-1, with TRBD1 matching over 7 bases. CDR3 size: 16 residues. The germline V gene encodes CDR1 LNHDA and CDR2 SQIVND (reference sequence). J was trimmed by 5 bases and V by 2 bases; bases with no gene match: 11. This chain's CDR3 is CASSITGANFGTEAFF. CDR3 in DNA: TGTGCCAGTAGTATAACAGGGGCGAATTTTGGTACTGAAGCTTTCTTT.

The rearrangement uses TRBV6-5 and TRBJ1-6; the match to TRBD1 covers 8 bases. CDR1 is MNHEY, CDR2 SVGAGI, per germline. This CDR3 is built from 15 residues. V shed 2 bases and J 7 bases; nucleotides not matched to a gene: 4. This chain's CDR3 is CASSYDRGLNSPLHF. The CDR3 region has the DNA TGTGCCAGCAGTTACGACAGGGGCCTAAATTCACCCCTCCACTTT.

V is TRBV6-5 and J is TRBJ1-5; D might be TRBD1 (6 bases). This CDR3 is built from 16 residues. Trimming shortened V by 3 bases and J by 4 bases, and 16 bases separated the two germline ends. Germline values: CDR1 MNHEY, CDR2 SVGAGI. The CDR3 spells CASSYTRDTSNQPQHF. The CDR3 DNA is TGTGCCAGCAGTTATACCCGGGACACTTCTAATCAGCCCCAGCATTTT.

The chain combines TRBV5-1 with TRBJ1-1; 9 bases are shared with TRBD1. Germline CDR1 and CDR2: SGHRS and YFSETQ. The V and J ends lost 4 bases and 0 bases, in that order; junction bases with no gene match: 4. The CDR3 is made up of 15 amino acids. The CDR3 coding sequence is TGCGCCAGCAGCCGCCGGGACAGGGTGAACACTGAAGCTTTCTTT. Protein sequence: CASSRRDRVNTEAFF. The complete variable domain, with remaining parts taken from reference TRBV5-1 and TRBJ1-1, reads KAGVTQTPRYLIKTRGQQVTLSCSPISGHRSVSWYQQTPGQGLQFLFEYFSETQRNKGNFPGRFSGRQFSNSRSEMNVSTLELGDSALYLCASSRRDRVNTEAFFGQGTRLTVV.

CDR3 in amino acids: CASSLAPSLTYGYTF. CDR3 bases: TGCGCCAGCAGCTTGGCTCCGAGTCTGACATATGGCTACACCTTC. The V call is TRBV5-1, the J call TRBJ1-2; D call uncertain. There are 15 residues in the CDR3. V was pared by 0 bases and J by 5 bases, with 14 bases between. Germline loops: CDR1 SGHRS, CDR2 YFSETQ.

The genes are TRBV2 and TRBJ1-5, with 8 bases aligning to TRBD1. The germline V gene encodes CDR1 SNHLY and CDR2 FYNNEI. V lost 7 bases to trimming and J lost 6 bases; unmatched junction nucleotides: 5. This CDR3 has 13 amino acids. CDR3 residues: CASTQGATQPQHF. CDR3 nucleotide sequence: TGTGCCAGCACCCAGGGGGCGACTCAGCCCCAGCATTTT.

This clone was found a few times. The CDR3: CASSITSGDSYEQYF. CDR3 bases: TGCGCCAGCAGCATCACTAGCGGGGACTCCTACGAGCAGTACTTC. This chain links TRBV5-1 with TRBJ2-7; 10 nucleotides line up with TRBD2. This CDR3 contains 15 residues. Germline values: CDR1 SGHRS, CDR2 YFSETQ. Trimming cost V 4 bases and J 0 bases; bases outside gene matches: 4.

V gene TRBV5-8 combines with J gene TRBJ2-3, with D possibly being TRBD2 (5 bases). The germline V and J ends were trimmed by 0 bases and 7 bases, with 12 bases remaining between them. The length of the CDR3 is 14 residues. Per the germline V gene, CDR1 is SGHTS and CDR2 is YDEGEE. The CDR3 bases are TGTGCCAGCAGCTTGGTGAATACCGGGAATACGCAGTATTTT. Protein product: CASSLVNTGNTQYF.

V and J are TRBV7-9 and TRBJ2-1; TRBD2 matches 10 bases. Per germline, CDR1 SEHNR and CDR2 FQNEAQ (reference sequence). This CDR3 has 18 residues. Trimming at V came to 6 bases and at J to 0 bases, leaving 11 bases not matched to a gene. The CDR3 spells CASSNPQRGGSSYNEQFF. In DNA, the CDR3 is TGTGCCAGCAGTAACCCCCAGCGGGGGGGAAGCTCCTACAATGAGCAGTTCTTC.

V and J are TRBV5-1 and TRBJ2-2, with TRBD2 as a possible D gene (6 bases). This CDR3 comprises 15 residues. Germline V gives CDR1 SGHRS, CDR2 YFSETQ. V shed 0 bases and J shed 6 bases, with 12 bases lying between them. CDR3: CASSLDLGGAGELFF. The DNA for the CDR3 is TGCGCCAGCAGCTTGGACTTGGGGGGTGCCGGGGAGCTGTTTTTT.

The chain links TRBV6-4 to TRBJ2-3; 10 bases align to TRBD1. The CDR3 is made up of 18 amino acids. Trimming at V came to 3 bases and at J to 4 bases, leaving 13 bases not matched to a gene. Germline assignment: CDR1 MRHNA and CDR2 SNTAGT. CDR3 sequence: CASSEGTGALLAPDTQYF. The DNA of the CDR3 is TGTGCCAGCAGTGAAGGGACAGGGGCCTTGCTCGCACCAGATACGCAGTATTTT.

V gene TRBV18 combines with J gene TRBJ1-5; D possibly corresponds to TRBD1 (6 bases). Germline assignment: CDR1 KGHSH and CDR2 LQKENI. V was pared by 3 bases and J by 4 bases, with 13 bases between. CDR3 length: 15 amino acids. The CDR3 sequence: CASSPSAGANQPQHF. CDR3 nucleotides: TGTGCCAGCTCACCGTCGGCAGGGGCTAATCAGCCCCAGCATTTT.

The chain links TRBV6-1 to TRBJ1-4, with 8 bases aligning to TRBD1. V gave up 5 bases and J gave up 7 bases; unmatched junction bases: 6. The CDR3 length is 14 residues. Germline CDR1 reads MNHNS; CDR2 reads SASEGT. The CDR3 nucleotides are TGTGCCAGCAGTTCAGGGGGCTGGAGTGAAAAACTGTTTTTT. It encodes CASSSGGWSEKLFF.

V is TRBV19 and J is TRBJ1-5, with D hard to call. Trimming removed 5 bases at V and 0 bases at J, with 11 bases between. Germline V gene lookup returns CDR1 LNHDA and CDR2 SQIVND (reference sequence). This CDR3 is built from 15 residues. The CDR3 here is CASSLTPYSNQPQHF. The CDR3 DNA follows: TGTGCCAGTAGTTTGACACCTTATAGCAATCAGCCCCAGCATTTT.